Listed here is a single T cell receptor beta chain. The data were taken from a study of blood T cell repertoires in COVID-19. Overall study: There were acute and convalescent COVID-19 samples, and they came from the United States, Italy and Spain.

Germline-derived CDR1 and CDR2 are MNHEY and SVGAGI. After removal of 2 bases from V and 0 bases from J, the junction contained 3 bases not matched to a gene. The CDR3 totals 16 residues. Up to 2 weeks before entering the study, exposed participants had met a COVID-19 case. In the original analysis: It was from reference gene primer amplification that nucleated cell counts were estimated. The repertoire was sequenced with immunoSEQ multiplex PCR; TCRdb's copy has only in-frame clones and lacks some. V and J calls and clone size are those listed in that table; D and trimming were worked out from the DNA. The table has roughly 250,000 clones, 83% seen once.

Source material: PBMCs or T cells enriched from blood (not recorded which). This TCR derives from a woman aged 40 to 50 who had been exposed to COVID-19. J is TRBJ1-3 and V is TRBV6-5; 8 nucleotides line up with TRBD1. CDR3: CASSYRTGSSGNTIYF. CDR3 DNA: TGTGCCAGCAGTTACAGGACAGGGAGCTCTGGAAACACCATATATTTT.